A selection of T cell receptor beta chains follows, all from one sample in a study of CD8 T cells in ankylosing spondylitis. Via MiXCR, TCRdb re-called the 5' RACE reads, giving one row per CDR3 protein. The table shows 200,000 to 250,000 distinct CDR3 sequences, with 32% occurring only once. Sequencing was performed on blood, either unsorted or a sorted T cell fraction (not recorded which). All receptors derive from a male donor with ankylosing spondylitis or in good health (not recorded which). Each CDR3 is given with its conserved first and last residue.

TRBV29-1	TRBJ2-3	CSVEDAGLVRGTQYF
TRBV20-1	TRBJ2-5	CRGQRGGQETQYF
TRBV28	TRBJ2-5	CAHRPTPMVGEETQYF
TRBV11-1	TRBJ2-2	CASGLGTKNTGELFF
TRBV20-1	TRBJ1-1	CSVETGLNTEAFF
TRBV15	TRBJ1-1	CATRVSMNTEAFF
TRBV12-3/TRBV12-4	TRBJ1-1	CASSRRYTEAFF
TRBV20-1	TRBJ1-1	CSARRGRAQKGQSTEAFF
TRBV5-1	TRBJ2-1	CASSLVGGIYNEQFF
TRBV6-1	TRBJ2-1	CASSPAGGGGYNEQFF
TRBV4-2	TRBJ2-3	CASSQVGSGGAGDTQYF
TRBV7-8	TRBJ2-1	CASSTGRGGFF
TRBV10-3	TRBJ2-7	CAISDPLTTTYEQYF
TRBV10-1	TRBJ2-3	CASSESVSGGPTLLTDTQYF
TRBV12-3/TRBV12-4	TRBJ2-7	CASSKQGALAYEQYF
TRBV12-3/TRBV12-4	TRBJ2-1	CASSLAAGGYNEQFF
TRBV29-1	TRBJ2-3	CSVAPRATDTQYF
TRBV27	TRBJ2-2	CASSFGDTTGELFF
TRBV5-1	TRBJ1-1	CASSLDAASDLEAFF
TRBV5-6	TRBJ2-1	CASSAGVSPYDYNEQFF
TRBV29-1	TRBJ2-7	CSVEGWASGRPGEQYF
TRBV6-5	TRBJ2-2	CASRSGTGELFF
TRBV20-1	TRBJ1-1	CSAQKVIEAFF
TRBV30	TRBJ2-5	CAITRDSSEETQYF
TRBV7-2	TRBJ1-1	CASSLDPGTVNTEAFF
TRBV10-3	TRBJ2-3	CALRTSGVSTDTQYF
TRBV20-1	TRBJ2-7	CSARGRSYEQYF
TRBV20-1	TRBJ1-1	CSARDRIAVIVMGTEAFF
TRBV4-1	TRBJ2-1	CASSQDTYGDEQFF
TRBV28	TRBJ2-7	CASLSEESSYEQYF
TRBV2	TRBJ2-2	CASNLGGLRTGELFF
TRBV12-3/TRBV12-4	TRBJ2-2	CASTASPGQVVTRNTGELFF
TRBV5-5	TRBJ2-7	CASSADTSYEQYF
TRBV20-1	TRBJ2-3	CSVSDRRTDTQYF
TRBV18	TRBJ2-3	CASSPPYPKADTQYF
TRBV3-1	TRBJ1-2	CASYQTGVYGYTF